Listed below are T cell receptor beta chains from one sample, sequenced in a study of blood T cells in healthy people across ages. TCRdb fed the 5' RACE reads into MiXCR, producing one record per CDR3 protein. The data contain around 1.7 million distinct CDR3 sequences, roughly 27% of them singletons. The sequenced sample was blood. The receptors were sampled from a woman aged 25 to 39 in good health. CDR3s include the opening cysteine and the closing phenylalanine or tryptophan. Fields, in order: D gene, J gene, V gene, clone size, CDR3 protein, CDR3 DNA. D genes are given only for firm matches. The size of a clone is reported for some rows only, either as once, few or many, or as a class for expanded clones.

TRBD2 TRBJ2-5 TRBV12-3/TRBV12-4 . CASSFGTNQETQYF TGTGCCAGCAGTTTTGGGACTAACCAAGAGACCCAGTACTTC
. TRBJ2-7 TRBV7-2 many CASSLGRVLAYEQYF TGTGCCAGCAGCCTAGGAAGGGTTTTGGCCTACGAGCAGTACTTC
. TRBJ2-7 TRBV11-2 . CASTPRGAYEQYF TGTGCCAGCACTCCCCGGGGGGCTTACGAGCAGTACTTC
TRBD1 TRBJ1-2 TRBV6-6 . CASLAGTGAYNYGYTF TGTGCCAGCCTCGCCGGGACAGGGGCCTACAACTATGGCTACACCTTC
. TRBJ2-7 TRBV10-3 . CAISESPDNSYEQYF TGTGCCATCAGTGAGTCACCGGACAACTCCTACGAGCAGTACTTC
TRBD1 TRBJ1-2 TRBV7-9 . CASIRNDRVNYGYTF TGTGCCAGCATCCGTAACGACAGGGTTAACTATGGCTACACCTTC
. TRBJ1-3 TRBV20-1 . CSAMGNGVWGTGNTIYF TGCAGTGCTATGGGGAACGGCGTTTGGGGAACTGGAAACACCATATATTTT
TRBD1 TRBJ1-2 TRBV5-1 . CASSVQQGSEGYTF TGCGCCAGCAGCGTGCAACAGGGGTCCGAAGGCTACACCTTC
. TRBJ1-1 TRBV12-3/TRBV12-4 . CASNLHGNTKAFF TGTGCCAGCAACCTACACGGCAACACTAAAGCTTTCTTT
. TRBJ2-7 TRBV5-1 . CAISPGGGSYEQYF TGCGCCATCAGTCCCGGAGGGGGCTCCTACGAGCAGTACTTC
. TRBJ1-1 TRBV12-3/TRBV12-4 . CASSLRVGGPGEAFF TGTGCCAGCAGTTTAAGGGTGGGGGGGCCTGGTGAAGCTTTCTTT
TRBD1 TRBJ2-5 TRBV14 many CASSQEPGQGRETQYF TGTGCCAGCAGCCAAGAACCAGGACAGGGGCGGGAGACCCAGTACTTC
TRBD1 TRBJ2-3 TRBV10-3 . CAISESGQGPYTQYF TGTGCCATCAGTGAGTCGGGACAGGGCCCATATACGCAGTATTTT
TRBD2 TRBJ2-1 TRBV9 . CASSAREGLDNEQFF TGTGCCAGCAGCGCTCGGGAGGGGCTCGACAATGAGCAGTTCTTC
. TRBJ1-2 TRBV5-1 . CASRSGNGYTF TGCGCCAGCAGGTCCGGGAATGGCTACACCTTC
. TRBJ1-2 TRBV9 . CASSAREQGYGYTF TGTGCCAGCAGCGCCAGGGAGCAGGGGTATGGCTACACCTTC
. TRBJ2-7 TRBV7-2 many CASSLETRGEQYF TGTGCCAGCAGCTTAGAGACGCGGGGCGAGCAGTACTTC
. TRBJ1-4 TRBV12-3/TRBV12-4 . CASSMDGINEKLFF TGTGCCAGCAGTATGGACGGAATTAATGAAAAACTGTTTTTT